Many counts were recorded for the clone carrying this T cell receptor beta chain. No antigen is known for it. These data are taken from a study of T-cell reconstitution after alpha-beta-depleted transplantation in children. General study points: Expanded graft clones, several hundred of them, were reportedly the source of alpha-beta T cells about two months after transplant. Certain patients had high TCRbeta diversity at day 60, and it came from recipient T cells and thymic progenitors that survived. Counts and diversity of T cells one year after transplant came mostly from newly produced T cells.

Library preparation (for TCRbeta) was performed with unique molecular identifiers. One entry per CDR3 protein, called by TCRdb with MiXCR from the PCR reads. Of around 670,000 distinct CDR3 sequences in the sample, under 15% are singletons; the top ten hold roughly 0.77%. The CDR3 contains 13 residues. Trimming took 4 bases from V and 3 from J, leaving 13 bases between them. Germline assignment: CDR1 DFQATT and CDR2 SNEGSKA (reference sequence). This TCR was sampled from a girl aged 2 to 9 with congenital amegakaryocytic thrombocytopenia, due to receive a stem cell transplant. Specimen: PBMCs, collected before TCRalphabeta/CD19-depleted stem cell transplant. This chain uses TRBV20-1 with TRBJ2-7, with D perhaps being TRBD1 or TRBD2 (5 bases each). The CDR3 loop reads CSAILLGVYEQYF. The CDR3 region has the DNA TGCAGTGCTATCCTTTTGGGGGTCTACGAGCAGTACTTC.